This entry lists 24 T cell receptor beta chains sequenced from one sample in a study of OX40 agonist ivuxolimab in advanced cancers. Here immunoSEQ multiplex PCR was the method, and the copy in TCRdb shows in-frame clones only, minus some. The sample has some 100,000 clones; 84% are singletons. Sequencing used CD4+ or CD8+ T cells sorted from blood, obtained in a trial of the OX40 agonist ivuxolimab. Every receptor here comes from an adult with an advanced solid tumor such as melanoma, head and neck, liver or kidney cancer.

For the CDR3, the DNA is TGTGCCAGCAGCTTGGCGGGACAGGGTCATAGCAATCAGCCCCAGCATTTT. Translated: CASSLAGQGHSNQPQHF. The chain uses TRBV5-6 and TRBJ1-5; 9 positions agree with TRBD1. Germline CDR1 reads SGHDT; CDR2 reads YYEEEE. The CDR3 runs 17 residues. The V segment lost 0 bases and the J segment 0 bases; nucleotides outside the gene matches: 4.

V and J are TRBV19 and TRBJ1-2, with D unresolved. This CDR3 is built from 14 residues. V gave up 1 base and J gave up 0 bases, with 6 bases separating them. The germline gives CDR1 LNHDA, CDR2 SQIVND (reference sequence). CDR3 DNA: TGTGCCAGTAGTATAGTCGGCCCTAACTATGGCTACACCTTC. This sequence encodes CASSIVGPNYGYTF.

This clone was seen just once. The J gene is TRBJ2-3, the V gene TRBV6-6, with D maybe TRBD2 (5 bases). The CDR3 spans 12 residues. Germline CDR1 reads MNHNY; CDR2 reads SVGAGI (reference sequence). The V and J ends lost 6 bases and 10 bases respectively, with 14 bases between them. In nucleotides, the CDR3 is TGTGCCAGCAGCTATCTGGCGGGCCCGCAGTATTTT. It yields the protein CASSYLAGPQYF.

This sequence joins TRBV19 and TRBJ1-2; D is perhaps TRBD1 (5 bases). This CDR3 comprises 16 residues. Trimming took 6 bases from V and 3 from J, leaving 20 bases between them. Germline V CDR1 and CDR2: LNHDA, SQIVND (reference sequence). The chain's CDR3 is CASRGREGISDYGYTF. The CDR3 nucleotides read TGTGCCAGTAGGGGGAGGGAGGGGATCAGCGACTATGGCTACACCTTC.

The chain is built from TRBV4-3 and TRBJ2-1; D unresolved. CDR3 length: 15 amino acids. V was cut by 0 bases and J by 7 bases, with 13 bases left in between. CDR1 is LGHNA, CDR2 YSLEER, per germline. Here the CDR3 DNA reads TGCGCCAGCAGCCAAGAGGGGTTCCCAGGAAATGAGCAGTTCTTC. This sequence encodes CASSQEGFPGNEQFF.

This clone has more than one count but fewer than ten. The V call is TRBV5-1, the J call TRBJ1-1; 7 bases match TRBD1. The J segment lost 4 bases and the V segment lost 1 base, leaving 4 bases of the junction unmatched. CDR3 length: 14 amino acids. Germline V gene sequence: CDR1 SGHRS, CDR2 YFSETQ. In DNA, the CDR3 is TGCGCCAGCAGCTTGACAGGGGTGAGCACTGAAGCTTTCTTT. Amino acids: CASSLTGVSTEAFF.

This chain's CDR3 is CTSSQGLGISSGNTIYF. CDR3 DNA sequence: TGCACCAGCAGCCAGGGGTTAGGGATTTCCTCTGGAAACACCATATATTTT. The V gene is TRBV1, the J gene TRBJ1-3. TRBV1 corresponds to a pseudogene. The CDR3 length is 17 residues.

This chain joins TRBV19 and TRBJ2-7; no clear D gene. The germline gives CDR1 LNHDA, CDR2 SQIVND (reference sequence). This CDR3 region has 15 residues. Trimming left V 1 base short and J 2 bases short, with 12 bases between. The CDR3 DNA reads TGTGCCAGTAGTATAGCCCCAGCGATCACCTACGAGCAGTACTTC. It is translated as CASSIAPAITYEQYF.

This chain uses TRBV7-2 with TRBJ2-1, with TRBD2 matching 10 bases. Germline V CDR1 and CDR2: SGHTA, FQGNSA. The CDR3 has 17 amino acids. The J segment lost 7 bases and the V segment lost 1 base, leaving 10 bases of the junction unmatched. Here the CDR3 reads CASSLDTSGVVRNEQFF. Written as DNA, the CDR3 is TGTGCCAGCAGCTTAGATACTAGCGGGGTGGTGAGGAATGAGCAGTTCTTC.

The genes are TRBV12-5 and TRBJ2-3; the D gene is possibly TRBD2 (6 bases). Trimming pared 2 bases from V and 2 bases from J, leaving 20 bases between. Germline-derived CDR1 and CDR2 are LGHNT and FRNRAP. The CDR3 consists of 18 residues. CDR3: CASGLTPDGGTNTDTQYF. CDR3 sequence (DNA): TGTGCTAGTGGTTTGACTCCTGACGGGGGAACGAACACAGATACGCAGTATTTT.

The chain is built from TRBV19 and TRBJ2-1; 10 positions match TRBD2. The CDR3 covers 17 residues. After removal of 2 bases from V and 0 bases from J, the junction contained 4 bases not matched to a gene. Germline assignment: CDR1 LNHDA and CDR2 SQIVND (reference sequence). The chain's CDR3 is CASSITAGGSSYNEQFF. CDR3 in DNA: TGTGCCAGTAGTATAACAGCGGGAGGGAGCTCCTACAATGAGCAGTTCTTC.

This clone is a singleton in its sample. This rearrangement joins TRBV2 to TRBJ2-1; 9 nucleotides match TRBD1. The trim removed 6 bases at V and 5 bases at J, leaving 8 bases unmatched. The CDR3 is 15 amino acids. Germline V gene lookup returns CDR1 SNHLY and CDR2 FYNNEI. The CDR3 DNA reads TGTGCCAGCAGGGCTTGGACAGGGGCCGACAATGAGCAGTTCTTC. This encodes CASRAWTGADNEQFF.

The chain links TRBV5-1 to TRBJ2-7, with D unresolved. Germline V gene data show CDR1 as SGHRS and CDR2 as YFSETQ. The CDR3 is 13 residues long. V was pared by 0 bases and J by 0 bases, with 4 bases between. Written as DNA, the CDR3 is TGCGCCAGCAGCTTGGGGTTCTCCTACGAGCAGTACTTC. Protein sequence: CASSLGFSYEQYF.

The CDR3 sequence: CASSGGGPSGANVLTF. As DNA, the CDR3 is TGCGCCAGCTCTGGGGGAGGACCCTCTGGGGCCAACGTCCTGACTTTC. The chain joins TRBV10-2 to TRBJ2-6; D perhaps matches TRBD2 (6 bases). Germline V CDR1 and CDR2: WSHSY, SAAADI. The CDR3 extends over 16 amino acids. V dropped 8 bases and J dropped 0 bases, with 14 bases sitting between them.

The chain joins TRBV9 to TRBJ2-1; TRBD1 aligns across 8 bases. The CDR3 totals 13 residues. Germline trimming cut 4 bases from V and 6 bases from J; bases unmatched to any gene: 3. In germline, CDR1 is SGDLS, CDR2 YYNGEE. The CDR3 DNA reads as TGTGCCAGCAGCAGCAGGGGGCGCAATGAGCAGTTCTTC. It encodes CASSSRGRNEQFF.

The chain employs TRBV6-1 and TRBJ1-6; tentatively, D is TRBD1 (5 bases). Germline V gene sequence: CDR1 MNHNS, CDR2 SASEGT. Trimming left V 6 bases short and J 12 bases short, with 15 bases between. This CDR3 has 13 residues. CDR3 nucleotides: TGTGCCAGCAGCCATGGGGGTTTGGGACCCCTCCACTTT. Protein: CASSHGGLGPLHF.

The V call is TRBV6-5, the J call TRBJ1-5; 8 bases map to TRBD1. V shed 4 bases, J shed 6 bases, and the junction held 11 bases outside the gene matches. CDR1 is MNHEY, CDR2 SVGAGI, per germline. The CDR3 covers 16 residues. CDR3 amino acids: CASSFPTGEMGQPQHF. The CDR3, as DNA: TGTGCCAGCAGTTTTCCGACAGGGGAAATGGGTCAGCCCCAGCATTTT.

J is TRBJ1-4 and V is TRBV5-1; 7 bases agree with TRBD1. With V trimmed by 5 bases and J by 8 bases, 12 bases remained unmatched. The germline V gene has CDR1 SGHRS and CDR2 YFSETQ. The CDR3 is 15 residues long. The CDR3 region is CASRLNDRDYEKLFF. The DNA of the CDR3 is TGCGCCAGCAGACTGAATGACAGGGATTACGAAAAACTGTTTTTT. Full variable domain (missing parts from reference TRBV5-1 and TRBJ1-4): KAGVTQTPRYLIKTRGQQVTLSCSPISGHRSVSWYQQTPGQGLQFLFEYFSETQRNKGNFPGRFSGRQFSNSRSEMNVSTLELGDSALYLCASRLNDRDYEKLFFGSGTQLSVL.

The rearrangement links TRBV5-1 to TRBJ1-2; 10 bases are shared with TRBD1. V dropped 0 bases and J dropped 10; count of bases not matched to a gene: 3. Per the germline V gene, CDR1 is SGHRS and CDR2 is YFSETQ. The CDR3 sequence is 13 residues long. CDR3: CASSLGDRGDYTF. The CDR3 coding sequence is TGCGCCAGCAGCTTGGGGGACAGGGGTGACTACACCTTC.

The rearrangement links TRBV7-9 to TRBJ2-7; possible D gene TRBD1, 5 bases. V dropped 5 bases and J dropped 2 bases, with 16 bases sitting between them. This CDR3 region has 15 residues. Per the germline V gene, CDR1 is SEHNR and CDR2 is FQNEAQ (reference sequence). The CDR3: CASSQSRQGTYEQYF. CDR3 DNA: TGTGCCAGCAGCCAATCACGGCAGGGTACCTACGAGCAGTACTTC.

In DNA form, the CDR3 reads TGCGCCAGCAGCCAAGATCTGCCGGAGGGTGAAGCTTTCTTT. This encodes CASSQDLPEGEAFF. V gene TRBV4-1 combines with J gene TRBJ1-1, with D hard to call. Trimming pared 0 bases from V and 7 bases from J, leaving 12 bases between. The CDR3 length is 14 residues. Per the germline V gene, CDR1 is MGHRA and CDR2 is YSYEKL.

With respect to this clone: The sample contains more than one DNA sequence encoding this CDR3. The V and J genes are TRBV6-5 and TRBJ2-7, with 11 nucleotides matching TRBD2. Looked up from germline, CDR1 is MNHEY and CDR2 is SVGAGI. Germline trimming cut 0 bases from V and 1 base from J; bases unmatched to any gene: 2. The CDR3 totals 16 residues. The DNA of the CDR3 is TGTGCCAGCAGTTACTCCCGACTAGCGGGGTCCTACGAGCAGTACTTC. It is translated as CASSYSRLAGSYEQYF.

This sequence joins TRBV19 and TRBJ2-7, with 7 bases identical to TRBD2. Germline V gene data show CDR1 as LNHDA and CDR2 as SQIVND (reference sequence). V lost 4 bases and J lost 0; bases outside the gene matches: 6. The CDR3 is made up of 15 amino acids. This CDR3 is CASSRRAGVSYEQYF. In DNA, the CDR3 is TGTGCCAGTAGTAGAAGGGCGGGAGTCTCCTACGAGCAGTACTTC. Full variable domain (outside the CDR3, taken from reference TRBV19 and TRBJ2-7): DGGITQSPKYLFRKEGQNVTLSCEQNLNHDAMYWYRQDPGQGLRLIYYSQIVNDFQKGDIAEGYSVSREKKESFPLTVTSAQKNPTAFYLCASSRRAGVSYEQYFGPGTRLTVT.

This clone occurred a few times. Other DNA sequences of this sample code for an identical CDR3. The V gene is TRBV4-3, the J gene TRBJ2-7, with 10 nucleotides matching TRBD1. This CDR3 comprises 15 residues. Germline lookup yields CDR1 LGHNA and CDR2 YSLEER. J was trimmed by 1 base and V by 1 base; bases with no gene match: 1. DNA of the CDR3: TGCGCCAGCAGCCAAGGACAGGGGGCGTCCTACGAGCAGTACTTC. Translation gives CASSQGQGASYEQYF.